This T cell receptor beta chain appears in the sequencing data of a study of lymphopenia after photon versus proton radiotherapy. The CDR3 has 15 amino acids. Per the germline V gene, CDR1 is SGHRS and CDR2 is YFSETQ. J gave up 7 bases and V 4 bases, and 13 bases lay outside the gene matches. On this clone: The antigen is not known.

Libraries were prepared by immunoSEQ multiplex PCR; TCRdb keeps only in-frame clonotypes and omits some of them. The sample gives about 49,000 clones, about 86% of which show up once; around 30% is in the top ten. Study results and caveats: Oligoclonal CD8+ Temra expansion after nadir drove photon patients' diversity drop. A bigger post-nadir fall in TCR diversity correlated inversely with survival time in deceased patients. Photon-treated patients lost naive T cells and TCR diversity; proton-treated stayed stable.

The specimen comprised peripheral blood, sampled from a patient treated with photon-based radiotherapy. The receptor comes from a man between 50 and 59 years old with gastric cancer. The chain couples TRBV5-1 to TRBJ2-7, with 8 bases aligning to TRBD1. The CDR3 loop reads CASSTLQGAGGEQYF. Written as DNA, the CDR3 is TGCGCCAGCAGCACCCTCCAGGGGGCTGGGGGTGAGCAGTACTTC.